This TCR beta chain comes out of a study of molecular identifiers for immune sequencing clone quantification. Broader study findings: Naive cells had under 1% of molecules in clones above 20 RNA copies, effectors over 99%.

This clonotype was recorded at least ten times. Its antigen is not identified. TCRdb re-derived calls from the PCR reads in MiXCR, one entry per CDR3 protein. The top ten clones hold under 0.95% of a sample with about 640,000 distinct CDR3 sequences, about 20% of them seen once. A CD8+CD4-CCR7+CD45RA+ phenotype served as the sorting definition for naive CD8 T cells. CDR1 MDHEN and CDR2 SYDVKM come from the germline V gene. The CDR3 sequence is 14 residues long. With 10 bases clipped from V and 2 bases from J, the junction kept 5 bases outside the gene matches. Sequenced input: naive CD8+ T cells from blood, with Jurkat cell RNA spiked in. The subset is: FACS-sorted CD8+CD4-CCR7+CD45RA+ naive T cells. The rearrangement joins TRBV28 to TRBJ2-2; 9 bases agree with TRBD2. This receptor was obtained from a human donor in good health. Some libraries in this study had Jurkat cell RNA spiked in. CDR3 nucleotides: TGTGCCACCGGGACTAGCCTCAACACCGGGGAGCTGTTTTTT. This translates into CATGTSLNTGELFF.